The clone carrying this T cell receptor (beta chain) was counted only a few times. The antigen remains undetermined. One entry per CDR3 protein, called by TCRdb with MiXCR from the 5' RACE reads. The profile covers tens of thousands of distinct CDR3 sequences, with more than 25% appearing a single time and roughly 2.2% taken by the ten largest. Treg sorting used a CD4+CD25+CD127-/low gate. Regarding the study as a whole: Tumor-infiltrating Treg TCR alpha and beta sequences overlapped most with tumor naive CD4+ T cells, then blood naive.

V lost 3 bases to trimming and J lost 0 bases, with 7 bases between them. Looked up from germline, CDR1 is SGHDT and CDR2 is YYEEEE. The CDR3 contains 13 residues. Sequencing used tumor-infiltrating Tregs sorted from the breast tumor. V gene TRBV5-6 combines with J gene TRBJ2-7, with no clear D. The sequence came from a female donor with breast cancer. In DNA, the CDR3 is TGTGCCAGCAGCTCTCAGGACTCCTACGAGCAGTACTTC. Protein product: CASSSQDSYEQYF.